The 17 T cell receptor beta chains below all came from one sample that was sequenced in a study of cytomegalovirus exposure and HLA in healthy donors. Use of 60 Vbeta and 13 Jbeta primers characterized the PCR. TCRdb's copy holds only in-frame clones and misses some; the assay was immunoSEQ multiplex PCR. This sample has approximately 170,000 clones; more than 80% occur once, and the top ten carry roughly 2.3%. Sequenced: PBMCs. All receptors come from a male donor in good health and CMV-seronegative.

The chain employs TRBV5-1 and TRBJ2-7, with 12 bases identical to TRBD1. The length of the CDR3 is 15 residues. J lost 6 bases, V lost 5 bases, and 9 bases had no gene match. The germline CDR1 and CDR2 sequences are SGHRS and YFSETQ. The DNA of the CDR3 is TGCGCCAGCAGAGCAATCCGGGACAGGGGGCTCGAGCAGTACTTC. This gives the protein CASRAIRDRGLEQYF.

On this clone: The junction does not match germline at one end; this may be a read error. The rearrangement uses TRBV7-9 and TRBJ1-2, with TRBD1 identical over 12 bases. The CDR3 spans 14 residues. In germline, CDR1 is SEHNR, CDR2 FQNEAQ (reference sequence). The CDR3 DNA follows: TGTGCCAGCAGCACGGGACAGGGGGCGCATGGCTACCCCTTC. This codes for CASSTGQGAHGYPF.

This chain uses TRBV7-8 with TRBJ2-1; the D gene is possibly TRBD2 (6 bases). The germline CDR1 and CDR2 sequences are SGHVS and FQNEAQ. CDR3 size: 12 residues. The V gene lost 5 bases and the J gene lost 6 bases, with 8 bases spanning the gap. The CDR3 loop is CASSMGLNEQFF. In nucleotides, the CDR3 is TGTGCCAGCAGCATGGGACTCAATGAGCAGTTCTTC. Based on the CDR3 plus reference TRBV7-8 and TRBJ2-1, the full variable domain is GAGVSQSPRYKVAKRGQDVALRCDPISGHVSLFWYQQALGQGPEFLTYFQNEAQLDKSGLPSDRFFAERPEGSVSTLKIQRTQQEDSAVYLCASSMGLNEQFFGPGTRLTVL.

The chain combines TRBV15 with TRBJ2-7; a weak D match, TRBD2 (6 bases). V shed 5 bases and J shed 5 bases, with 16 bases lying between them. Germline lookup yields CDR1 LNHNV and CDR2 YYDKDF (reference sequence). This CDR3 has 14 residues. CDR3 region: CATSYLGGAHEQYF. The CDR3 nucleotides read TGTGCCACCAGCTACCTAGGAGGGGCCCACGAGCAGTACTTC. Using reference TRBV15 and TRBJ2-7 for the parts outside the CDR3, the full variable domain is DAMVIQNPRYQVTQFGKPVTLSCSQTLNHNVMYWYQQKSSQAPKLLFHYYDKDFNNEADTPDNFQSRRPNTSFCFLDIRSPGLGDTAMYLCATSYLGGAHEQYFGPGTRLTVT.

DNA of the CDR3: TGTGCCAGCAGCAGGACTAGCGGGGGGGTATACAATGAGCAGTTCTTC. This encodes CASSRTSGGVYNEQFF. V gene TRBV7-2 combines with J gene TRBJ2-1; 15 positions match TRBD2. This CDR3 contains 16 residues. V gave up 5 bases and J gave up 4 bases; unmatched junction bases: 3. Germline V CDR1 and CDR2: SGHTA, FQGNSA.

The chain is built from TRBV27 and TRBJ2-3, with 10 bases fitting TRBD2. Trimming at V came to 3 bases and at J to 3 bases, leaving 9 bases not matched to a gene. Germline CDR1 MNHEY, CDR2 SMNVEV (reference sequence). The CDR3 contains 17 residues. The CDR3: CASSFSSGRAYTDTQYF. In DNA, the CDR3 is TGTGCCAGCAGTTTCTCTAGCGGGAGAGCCTATACAGATACGCAGTATTTT.

The chain couples TRBV7-2 to TRBJ2-5; the D gene is possibly TRBD2 (6 bases). V was cut by 2 bases and J by 4 bases, with 11 bases left in between. The CDR3 is 14 amino acids. Germline V CDR1 and CDR2: SGHTA, FQGNSA. CDR3 loop: CASSLLSGAETQYF. CDR3 DNA: TGTGCCAGCAGCTTATTGTCGGGAGCAGAGACCCAGTACTTC. The entire variable domain, with the rest obtained from reference TRBV7-2 and TRBJ2-5, is as follows: GAGVSQSPSNKVTEKGKDVELRCDPISGHTALYWYRQSLGQGLEFLIYFQGNSAPDKSGLPSDRFSAERTGGSVSTLTIQRTQQEDSAVYLCASSLLSGAETQYFGPGTRLLVL.

V usage is TRBV5-4 and J usage is TRBJ1-1; D uncertain. The CDR3 loop spans 14 amino acids. Germline CDR1 is SGHNT and CDR2 is YYREEE (reference sequence). Trimming pared 5 bases from V and 0 bases from J, leaving 11 bases between. The CDR3, as DNA: TGTGCCAGCAGTCGGACGGGAGTGAACACTGAAGCTTTCTTT. Residues: CASSRTGVNTEAFF. The whole variable domain, remainder taken from reference TRBV5-4 and TRBJ1-1, is ETGVTQSPTHLIKTRGQQVTLRCSSQSGHNTVSWYQQALGQGPQFIFQYYREEENGRGNFPPRFSGLQFPNYSSELNVNALELDDSALYLCASSRTGVNTEAFFGQGTRLTVV.

CDR3 in DNA: TGTGCCACCCTAACAGGGCTCACCCAGTACTTC. The encoded protein is CATLTGLTQYF. This chain connects TRBV2 to TRBJ2-5, with a weak D call TRBD1 (6 bases). The CDR3 loop spans 11 amino acids. V gave up 10 bases and J gave up 8 bases, with 14 bases separating them. Germline V gene data show CDR1 as SNHLY and CDR2 as FYNNEI.

The V call is TRBV6-5, the J call TRBJ1-2, with D perhaps TRBD1 (5 bases). The germline gives CDR1 MNHEY, CDR2 SVGAGI. There are 14 residues in the CDR3. V shed 6 bases and J shed 3 bases, with 14 bases lying between them. Here the CDR3 DNA reads TGTGCCAGCAGACCCGTGGACATTGACTATGGCTACACCTTC. Protein: CASRPVDIDYGYTF.

This clone was seen more than once but under ten times. J is TRBJ1-1 and V is TRBV4-3; D unresolved. Germline V gives CDR1 LGHNA, CDR2 YSLEER. V lost 1 base and J 4 bases, leaving 7 bases between the germline ends. The CDR3 has 13 amino acids. The CDR3 nucleotides read TGCGCCAGCAGCCAAGGTTTTAGCACTGAAGCTTTCTTT. The encoded protein is CASSQGFSTEAFF.

The gene calls are TRBV6-1 and TRBJ2-3; TRBD1 matches at 7 bases. The CDR3 length is 15 residues. The germline gives CDR1 MNHNS, CDR2 SASEGT. The trim removed 5 bases at V and 2 bases at J, leaving 7 bases unmatched. CDR3: CASSPRQGSTDTQYF. DNA for the CDR3: TGTGCCAGCAGTCCACGACAGGGTTCCACAGATACGCAGTATTTT.

The chain joins TRBV27 to TRBJ2-7, with TRBD2 identical over 11 bases. Losses at the gene ends were 2 bases for V and 2 bases for J; bases not matched to a gene: 8. The CDR3 is made up of 17 amino acids. CDR1 is MNHEY and CDR2 is SMNVEV in the germline V gene (reference sequence). The CDR3 sequence: CASSLNRGLAAPYEQYF. CDR3 DNA: TGTGCCAGCAGTTTAAATCGGGGACTAGCGGCCCCCTACGAGCAGTACTTC.

The chain joins TRBV15 to TRBJ2-7; D uncertain. The V gene lost 0 bases and the J gene lost 3 bases, with 12 bases spanning the gap. The CDR3 contains 15 residues. Germline assignment: CDR1 LNHNV and CDR2 YYDKDF (reference sequence). The chain's CDR3 is CATSRDKGQDYEQYF. The CDR3 DNA reads as TGTGCCACCAGCAGAGACAAAGGTCAGGACTACGAGCAGTACTTC.

V and J are TRBV9 and TRBJ1-4; D might be TRBD1 (6 bases). The V gene lost 3 bases and the J gene lost 7 bases, with 25 bases spanning the gap. The CDR3 has 18 amino acids. CDR1 is SGDLS and CDR2 is YYNGEE in the germline V gene. For the CDR3, the DNA is TGTGCCAGCAGCGCAGCCGGGACACCCGGCCGCCGACGTGAAAAACTGTTTTTT. Residues: CASSAAGTPGRRREKLFF.

This chain joins TRBV6-5 and TRBJ1-4; D gene uncertain. Trimming pared 9 bases from V and 4 bases from J, leaving 18 bases between. The CDR3 extends over 15 amino acids. In germline, CDR1 is MNHEY, CDR2 SVGAGI. The CDR3 protein is CASLSLRGYNEKLFF. The CDR3 coding sequence is TGTGCCAGTCTATCACTCAGAGGGTATAATGAAAAACTGTTTTTT.

The chain's CDR3 is CASSFDTANQPQHF. The CDR3 nucleotides are TGTGCCAGCAGCTTCGACACCGCCAATCAGCCCCAGCATTTT. The chain is built from TRBV7-2 and TRBJ1-5, with D unresolved. Germline CDR1 is SGHTA and CDR2 is FQGNSA. Trimming pared 3 bases from V and 3 bases from J, leaving 9 bases between. The CDR3 length is 14 residues.